This T cell receptor (beta chain) was found in a study of cytomegalovirus exposure and HLA in healthy donors. It was with 60 Vbeta and 13 Jbeta primers that the PCR ran. TCRdb keeps only in-frame clones here, not all; method: immunoSEQ multiplex PCR. The table lists 100,000 or so clones, 75% to 85% of them singletons. Germline V gene sequence: CDR1 GTSNPN, CDR2 SVGIG (reference sequence). This CDR3 has 13 amino acids. V gave up 4 bases and J gave up 6 bases, with 12 bases separating them. Sequenced material: PBMCs. The sequence came from a woman aged 18-29 years in good health and CMV-seronegative. V is TRBV30 and J is TRBJ2-2; D perhaps matches TRBD2 (5 bases). CDR3 amino acids: CAWNHGMAGELFF. CDR3 nucleotide sequence: TGTGCCTGGAATCACGGGATGGCCGGGGAGCTGTTTTTT.